A single sample gave rise to the 30 T cell receptor beta chains below, sequenced in a study of radiotherapy plus CTLA-4 blockade in lung cancer. Method: immunoSEQ multiplex PCR; TCRdb's copy keeps in-frame clones and lacks some. The sample has roughly 80,000 clones, just under 75% seen once; the top ten hold approximately 9.9%. The sample here was peripheral blood, taken from a patient treated with radiotherapy plus ipilimumab. All receptors come from a human donor with non-small cell lung cancer whose response to radiotherapy plus ipilimumab could not be evaluated.

The chain carries TRBV7-9 and TRBJ1-2; 9 bases agree with TRBD1. This CDR3 has 14 amino acids. Germline V gives CDR1 SEHNR, CDR2 FQNEAQ (reference sequence). J lost 4 bases, V lost 5 bases, and 5 bases had no gene match. The CDR3 DNA reads as TGTGCCAGCAGCCCGAGACAGGGGGTCTATGGCTACACCTTC. This gives the protein CASSPRQGVYGYTF.

This chain links TRBV2 with TRBJ2-3; 7 bases are a match to TRBD2. This CDR3 has 14 amino acids. The germline gives CDR1 SNHLY, CDR2 FYNNEI. The V segment lost 1 base and the J segment 4 bases; nucleotides outside the gene matches: 2. The CDR3 protein is CASSEGAGPDTQYF. The CDR3 nucleotides are TGTGCCAGCAGTGAAGGAGCGGGACCAGATACGCAGTATTTT.

The chain carries TRBV10-3 and TRBJ1-5, with D tentatively TRBD1 (6 bases). With 5 bases removed from V and 5 bases from J, the gap between germline ends came to 10 bases. The CDR3 runs to 13 residues. The germline V gene encodes CDR1 ENHRY and CDR2 SYGVKD. The CDR3 DNA reads TGTGCCATCAGTCCACAGGGAGATCAGCCCCAGCATTTT. Translated: CAISPQGDQPQHF.

This clone was counted between two and nine times. The V and J genes are TRBV19 and TRBJ2-1, with 10 bases aligning to TRBD1. Unmatched junction bases numbered 5, after V lost 3 bases and J lost 6 bases. The CDR3 covers 15 residues. CDR1 is LNHDA and CDR2 is SQIVND in the germline V gene (reference sequence). The CDR3 sequence is CASSIDRGLVNEQFF. The DNA of the CDR3 is TGTGCCAGTAGTATTGACAGGGGGCTGGTCAATGAGCAGTTCTTC.

This clone has just a few counts. The chain is built from TRBV4-1 and TRBJ1-3, with no clear D. CDR1 is MGHRA, CDR2 YSYEKL, per germline. V dropped 0 bases and J dropped 2 bases, with 8 bases sitting between them. The CDR3 is 15 residues long. The CDR3 here is CASSQDGLPGNTIYF. CDR3 nucleotide sequence: TGCGCCAGCAGCCAAGACGGGTTGCCTGGAAACACCATATATTTT.

V is TRBV9 and J is TRBJ2-2; no definite D call. Germline assignment: CDR1 SGDLS and CDR2 YYNGEE. The CDR3 is 13 amino acids. Trimming left V 0 bases short and J 6 bases short, with 6 bases between. In DNA, the CDR3 is TGTGCCAGCAGCGTAGCTGTTGCCGGGGAGCTGTTTTTT. It translates to CASSVAVAGELFF.

The CDR3 nucleotides read TGTGCCTGGAGTGAGGAGGAGGCACAGCCCCAGCATTTT. Its translation: CAWSEEEAQPQHF. This chain connects TRBV30 to TRBJ1-5, with D unclear. The CDR3 loop spans 13 amino acids. Germline loops: CDR1 GTSNPN, CDR2 SVGIG (reference sequence). V was shortened by 1 base and J by 7 bases, with 11 bases between the two germline ends.

V is TRBV19 and J is TRBJ2-3; maybe TRBD2 (5 bases). The CDR3 length is 14 residues. CDR1 is LNHDA and CDR2 is SQIVND in the germline V gene (reference sequence). Trimming removed 7 bases at V and 2 bases at J, with 13 bases between. CDR3 residues: CASTHTRNTDTQYF. CDR3 nucleotides: TGTGCCAGTACCCATACTAGGAACACAGATACGCAGTATTTT.

V is TRBV7-2 and J is TRBJ2-5; TRBD2 matches at 8 bases. V lost 4 bases to trimming and J lost 4 bases; unmatched junction nucleotides: 5. The CDR3 runs to 14 residues. Per the germline V gene, CDR1 is SGHTA and CDR2 is FQGNSA. In DNA, the CDR3 is TGTGCCAGCAGCTCCGGGCGGGAGGTAGAGACCCAGTACTTC. As protein: CASSSGREVETQYF.

The V call is TRBV14, the J call TRBJ1-1, with D hard to call. In germline, CDR1 is SGHDN, CDR2 FVKESK. The CDR3 contains 15 residues. Trimming stripped 1 base from V and 1 base from J, with 10 bases between. In DNA form, the CDR3 reads TGTGCCAGCAGCCAAGCTCGCGGATCGAACACTGAAGCTTTCTTT. Translation gives CASSQARGSNTEAFF.

The chain joins TRBV12-5 to TRBJ2-2; tentatively, D is TRBD2 (6 bases). CDR3 length equals 15 residues. Germline V gives CDR1 LGHNT, CDR2 FRNRAP. V was clipped by 4 bases and J by 2 bases, with 11 bases between them. CDR3: CASGSGTYNTGELFF. In DNA form, the CDR3 reads TGTGCTAGTGGTTCCGGGACTTACAACACCGGGGAGCTGTTTTTT.

The V call is TRBV4-1, the J call TRBJ1-5; 8 positions match TRBD1. The CDR3 sequence is 15 residues long. The junction had 5 bases not matched to a gene; V was cut back by 2 bases and J by 5 bases. Germline CDR1 MGHRA, CDR2 YSYEKL. The CDR3 DNA sequence: TGCGCCAGCAGCCAATTTCCAGGGGGCTATCAGCCCCAGCATTTT. Translation gives CASSQFPGGYQPQHF.

V gene TRBV4-1 combines with J gene TRBJ2-5, with a tentative D call TRBD1 (5 bases). The CDR3 sequence is 13 residues long. Between the trimmed V and J ends, which lost 4 bases and 2 bases, there was a span of 8 bases. Germline V lookup: CDR1 MGHRA, CDR2 YSYEKL. The CDR3 loop is CASSPGLQETQYF. As DNA, the CDR3 is TGCGCCAGCAGCCCAGGGTTACAAGAGACCCAGTACTTC.

The chain carries TRBV6-5 and TRBJ1-3, with 7 bases fitting TRBD1. CDR1 MNHEY and CDR2 SVGAGI come from the germline V gene. The ends lost 0 bases at V and 4 bases at J; junction bases unmatched: 3. This CDR3 contains 15 residues. This CDR3 reads CASSYSTGPGNTIYF. The DNA for the CDR3 is TGTGCCAGCAGTTACTCGACAGGGCCCGGAAACACCATATATTTT.

The chain has TRBV4-1 and TRBJ2-7; possible D gene TRBD1, 5 bases. With 0 bases removed from V and 5 bases from J, the gap between germline ends came to 14 bases. The CDR3 runs 15 residues. The germline CDR1 and CDR2 sequences are MGHRA and YSYEKL. The CDR3 loop reads CASSQDPPGINEQYF. The CDR3 DNA reads TGCGCCAGCAGCCAAGATCCCCCAGGGATAAACGAGCAGTACTTC.

The rearrangement uses TRBV29-1 and TRBJ1-6; perhaps TRBD1 as D (6 bases). This CDR3 is 14 amino acids long. Trimming stripped 4 bases from V and 6 bases from J, with 13 bases between. The V gene's germline CDR1 is SQVTM and CDR2 ANQGSEA. The CDR3 loop reads CSVATGNFNSPLHF. In DNA form, the CDR3 reads TGCAGCGTTGCGACAGGAAATTTTAATTCACCCCTCCACTTT.

The V and J genes are TRBV5-1 and TRBJ2-5, with 7 bases fitting TRBD1. From germline, CDR1 is SGHRS and CDR2 YFSETQ. The J segment lost 4 bases and the V segment lost 8 bases, leaving 11 bases of the junction unmatched. This CDR3 is 14 amino acids long. This chain's CDR3 is CASSRQGDLETQYF. Written as DNA, the CDR3 is TGCGCCAGTTCTAGACAGGGAGATTTAGAGACCCAGTACTTC.

V usage is TRBV6-6 and J usage is TRBJ1-1, with a tentative D call TRBD1 (6 bases). Trimming pared 4 bases from V and 6 bases from J, leaving 12 bases between. This CDR3 contains 13 residues. Germline CDR1 reads MNHNY; CDR2 reads SVGAGI (reference sequence). The CDR3 region has the DNA TGTGCCAGCAGTTTTCGGGGGGCCCCTGAAGCTTTCTTT. It encodes CASSFRGAPEAFF.

The rearrangement uses TRBV7-9 and TRBJ2-7; maybe TRBD2 (6 bases). The CDR3 length is 14 residues. Germline V lookup: CDR1 SEHNR, CDR2 FQNEAQ (reference sequence). V lost 5 bases, J lost 3 bases, and 14 bases lay in between. This CDR3 is CASSAPGRDYEQYF. CDR3 sequence (DNA): TGTGCCAGCAGCGCCCCCGGGCGGGACTACGAGCAGTACTTC.

This chain uses TRBV6-5 with TRBJ2-3; TRBD2 aligns across 12 bases. This CDR3 region has 16 residues. Trimming removed 4 bases from V and 2 bases from J; junction bases left unmatched: 4. Germline V gene lookup returns CDR1 MNHEY and CDR2 SVGAGI. CDR3 nucleotides: TGTGCCAGCAGTTCACTAGCGGGGGGTCCCACAGATACGCAGTATTTT. Amino acids: CASSSLAGGPTDTQYF.

This clone was counted only a few times. V usage is TRBV4-1 and J usage is TRBJ1-5; D may be TRBD1 (6 bases). CDR1 is MGHRA, CDR2 YSYEKL, per germline. The CDR3 contains 15 residues. The ends were cut back, 1 base at V and 3 bases at J, with 10 bases in the middle. The CDR3 here is CASSQGTALNQPQHF. CDR3 DNA: TGCGCCAGCAGCCAAGGGACAGCACTCAATCAGCCCCAGCATTTT.

V usage is TRBV5-1 and J usage is TRBJ2-3, with D hard to call. Trimming took 2 bases from V and 3 from J, leaving 10 bases between them. Germline V CDR1 and CDR2: SGHRS, YFSETQ. This CDR3 region has 14 residues. CDR3 nucleotide sequence: TGCGCCAGCAGCTTAGGTGCGGTAACAGATACGCAGTATTTT. Translated: CASSLGAVTDTQYF.

The chain carries TRBV4-1 and TRBJ1-5, with TRBD1 as a possible D gene (6 bases). This CDR3 contains 16 residues. V lost 3 bases, J lost 7 bases, and 19 bases lay in between. Germline-derived CDR1 and CDR2 are MGHRA and YSYEKL. The CDR3 loop is CASSQATDRRYQPQHF. In DNA, the CDR3 is TGCGCCAGCAGCCAGGCAACTGACAGGAGGTACCAGCCCCAGCATTTT.

This clone was seen a single time. The chain links TRBV19 to TRBJ2-2; the match to TRBD1 covers 7 bases. CDR1 and CDR2 (germline): LNHDA, SQIVND (reference sequence). The ends lost 7 bases at V and 5 bases at J; junction bases unmatched: 13. The CDR3 has 16 amino acids. As DNA, the CDR3 is TGTGCCAGTACCCTAAGGGTAGGGGGCGGAACCGGGGAGCTGTTTTTT. This codes for CASTLRVGGGTGELFF.

The genes are TRBV4-3 and TRBJ2-4; possibly TRBD1 for D (5 bases). CDR3 length: 14 residues. Per germline, CDR1 LGHNA and CDR2 YSLEER. Trimming took off 1 base at V and 8 bases at J, with 12 bases between the two ends. The CDR3 DNA sequence: TGCGCCAGCAGCCAAGCGAGGCAGGGATACATTCAGTACTTC. Translated: CASSQARQGYIQYF.

CDR3 sequence (DNA): TGCGCCAGCAGCCAAGGGTGGACAGTCCAAGAGACCCAGTACTTC. Its protein product is CASSQGWTVQETQYF. The rearrangement uses TRBV4-1 and TRBJ2-5, with D perhaps TRBD1 (6 bases). The V gene lost 1 base and the J gene lost 1 base, with 10 bases spanning the gap. The CDR3 spans 15 residues. Germline assignment: CDR1 MGHRA and CDR2 YSYEKL.

The J gene is TRBJ2-7, the V gene TRBV6-5; 7 bases are shared with TRBD1. Germline V lookup: CDR1 MNHEY, CDR2 SVGAGI. The CDR3 contains 12 residues. The ends lost 6 bases at V and 6 bases at J; junction bases unmatched: 5. The CDR3 DNA reads as TGTGCCAGCAGACAGGGGCCAGGCGAGCAGTACTTC. Its protein product is CASRQGPGEQYF.

The genes are TRBV6-5 and TRBJ2-5; TRBD2 matches 8 bases. The end of the DNA aligns better with TRBJ2-7, so the J call may be wrong. The CDR3 extends over 14 amino acids. The germline V gene has CDR1 MNHEY and CDR2 SVGAGI. DNA of the CDR3: TGTGCCAGCAGTTACGGACGGGGGGGCTACGAGCAGTACTTC. As protein: CASSYGRGGYEQYF.

This clone was seen once. This rearrangement joins TRBV7-7 to TRBJ1-1; D ambiguous. The V end was cut by 5 bases, the J end by 11 bases, with 18 bases between. Germline values: CDR1 SSHAT, CDR2 FNYEAQ (reference sequence). The CDR3 contains 13 residues. The CDR3 DNA sequence: TGTGCCAGCAGCCCTACACCCCAAGCGGCTGCTTTCTTT. This translates into CASSPTPQAAAFF.

V is TRBV9 and J is TRBJ1-1; maybe TRBD1 (5 bases). The CDR3 runs to 14 residues. V gave up 2 bases and J gave up 4 bases, with 12 bases separating them. The germline gives CDR1 SGDLS, CDR2 YYNGEE. The CDR3 loop is CASSVSRASTEAFF. The CDR3 DNA reads as TGTGCCAGCAGCGTTAGCAGGGCGAGCACTGAAGCTTTCTTT.